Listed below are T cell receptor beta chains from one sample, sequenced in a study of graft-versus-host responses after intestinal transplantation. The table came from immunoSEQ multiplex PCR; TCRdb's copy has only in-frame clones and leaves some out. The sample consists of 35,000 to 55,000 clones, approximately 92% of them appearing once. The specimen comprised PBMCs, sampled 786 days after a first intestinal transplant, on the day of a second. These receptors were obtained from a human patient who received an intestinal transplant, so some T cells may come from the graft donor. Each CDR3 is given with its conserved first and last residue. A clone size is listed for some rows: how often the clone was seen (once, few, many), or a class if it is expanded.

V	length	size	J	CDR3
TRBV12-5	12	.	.	CASGLVSGEQYF
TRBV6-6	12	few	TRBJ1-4	CASRRTEEKLFF
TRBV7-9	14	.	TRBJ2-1	CASSLAGVRNEQFF
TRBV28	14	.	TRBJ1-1	CASSLGTSNTEAFF
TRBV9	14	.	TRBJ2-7	CASSGGLAPYEQYF
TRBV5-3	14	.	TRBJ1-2	CARNPQGVGYGYTF
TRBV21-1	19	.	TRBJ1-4	CASSNKGRDTPATNEKLFF
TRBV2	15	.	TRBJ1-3	CASSDRGYSGNTIYF
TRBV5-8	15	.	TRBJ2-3	CASSLTGSSTDTQYF
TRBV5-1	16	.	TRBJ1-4	CASSLAEAGGVEKLFF
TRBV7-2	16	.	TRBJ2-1	CASSPGGTSGRRWQFF
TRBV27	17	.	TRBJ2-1	CASSWGDRGTYYNEQFF
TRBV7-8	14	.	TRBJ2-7	CASSARGLWNEQYF
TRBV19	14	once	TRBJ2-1	CASSWGGQVNEQFF
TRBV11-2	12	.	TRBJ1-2	CASSGLLYGYTF
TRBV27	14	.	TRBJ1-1	CASSPNWGAGEAFF
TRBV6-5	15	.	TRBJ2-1	CASRRGGGGLNEQFF
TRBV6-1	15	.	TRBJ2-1	CASSLAGVSYNEQLF
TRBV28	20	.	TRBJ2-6	CASRAYPTLSRLSGANVLTF
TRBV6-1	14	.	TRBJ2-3	CASTPGQRTDTQYF